This passage covers 20 T cell receptor beta chains from one sample sequenced in a study of T-cell memory formation after mild COVID-19. Using its own MiXCR run on the 5' RACE reads, TCRdb lists one record per CDR3 protein. The top ten hold approximately 2.4% of the sample, which has some 210,000 distinct CDR3 sequences, around 17% seen once. The sequenced material came from PBMCs or a T cell subset sorted from them (not recorded which). These receptors all come from an adult woman who had mild COVID-19 (a few samples of this study predate the infection). Cell type and time point are not known.

This chain uses TRBV4-3 with TRBJ1-4; D is ambiguous. Germline-derived CDR1 and CDR2 are LGHNA and YSLEER. This CDR3 has 16 amino acids. Trimming shortened V by 3 bases and J by 6 bases, and 17 bases separated the two germline ends. The CDR3 here is CASSQEPPEGYEKLFF. The CDR3 DNA follows: TGCGCCAGCAGCCAGGAACCTCCTGAAGGGTATGAAAAACTGTTTTTT.

V gene TRBV18 combines with J gene TRBJ1-6; D remains ambiguous. This CDR3 is 15 amino acids long. Trimming took 5 bases from V and 11 from J, leaving 19 bases between them. The germline CDR1 and CDR2 sequences are KGHSH and LQKENI. This chain's CDR3 is CASSSSTYGNTPLHF. CDR3 coding DNA: TGTGCCAGCTCATCCAGCACCTATGGGAATACACCCCTCCACTTT.

The chain combines TRBV7-2 with TRBJ2-1; the match to TRBD2 covers 12 bases. V shed 6 bases, J shed 4 bases, and the junction held 16 bases outside the gene matches. The CDR3 loop spans 19 amino acids. From germline, CDR1 is SGHTA and CDR2 FQGNSA. The CDR3 region is CASSLKLRLAGDLYNEQFF. CDR3 sequence (DNA): TGTGCCAGCAGTTTAAAACTCCGACTAGCGGGAGATTTATACAATGAGCAGTTCTTC. The variable domain in full, completed from reference TRBV7-2 and TRBJ2-1, reads GAGVSQSPSNKVTEKGKDVELRCDPISGHTALYWYRQSLGQGLEFLIYFQGNSAPDKSGLPSDRFSAERTGGSVSTLTIQRTQQEDSAVYLCASSLKLRLAGDLYNEQFFGPGTRLTVL.

This clonotype was detected only a few times. CDR3 region: CASSLRWFGDTAYEQYF. CDR3 DNA: TGTGCCAGCAGTTTAAGATGGTTCGGGGACACTGCCTACGAGCAGTACTTC. V gene TRBV12-3 or TRBV12-4 combines with J gene TRBJ2-7; weak D call: TRBD1 (6 bases). The CDR3 loop spans 17 amino acids. The germline V and J ends were trimmed by 2 bases and 2 bases, with 19 bases remaining between them.

The chain couples TRBV24-1 to TRBJ2-1; D is possibly TRBD2 (6 bases). The germline V and J ends were trimmed by 4 bases and 5 bases, with 11 bases remaining between them. Germline-derived CDR1 and CDR2 are KGHDR and SFDVKD. This CDR3 comprises 14 residues. The CDR3 bases are TGTGCCACCAGTGACCCCGGGAGAGACAATGAGCAGTTCTTC. Translating it yields CATSDPGRDNEQFF.

The chain uses TRBV18 and TRBJ1-1; D gene ambiguous. The CDR3 length is 13 residues. V was cut by 1 base and J by 1 base, with 4 bases left in between. Germline values: CDR1 KGHSH, CDR2 LQKENI. As DNA, the CDR3 is TGTGCCAGCTCACCACAATCGAACACTGAAGCTTTCTTT. Translation: CASSPQSNTEAFF. Supplemented by reference TRBV18 and TRBJ1-1, the full variable domain reads NAGVMQNPRHLVRRRGQEARLRCSPMKGHSHVYWYRQLPEEGLKFMVYLQKENIIDESGMPKERFSAEFPKEGPSILRIQQVVRGDSAAYFCASSPQSNTEAFFGQGTRLTVV.

V is TRBV12-3 or TRBV12-4 and J is TRBJ2-1; TRBD2 is a possible D gene (5 bases). Trimming stripped 7 bases from V and 1 base from J, with 14 bases between. There are 15 residues in the CDR3. CDR3 region: CASTRTQTSYNEQFF. CDR3 nucleotide sequence: TGTGCCAGCACCCGGACTCAAACTTCCTACAATGAGCAGTTCTTC.

This clonotype was counted only a few times. This sequence joins TRBV7-8 and TRBJ1-6; D not resolved. This CDR3 comprises 16 residues. Germline loops: CDR1 SGHVS, CDR2 FQNEAQ. The V and J ends lost 1 base and 0 bases respectively, with 7 bases between them. The CDR3 coding sequence is TGTGCCAGCAGCTTAGGGACGAGCTCCTATAATTCACCCCTCCACTTT. Translation: CASSLGTSSYNSPLHF.

This clonotype was recorded a few times. The CDR3 loop reads CAISDGSFANTGELFF. The DNA of the CDR3 is TGTGCCATCAGTGACGGGTCGTTCGCGAACACCGGGGAGCTGTTTTTT. The chain is built from TRBV10-3 and TRBJ2-2; no reliable D call. V lost 3 bases and J lost 0, with 11 bases in between. The germline gives CDR1 ENHRY, CDR2 SYGVKD. The CDR3 is 16 amino acids.

This clonotype turned up a few times. The chain joins TRBV12-3 or TRBV12-4 to TRBJ2-3; D unresolved. CDR3 size: 14 residues. Trimming stripped 2 bases from V and 2 bases from J, with 8 bases between. The CDR3 region has the DNA TGTGCCAGCAGTTTATGGGGATCCACAGATACGCAGTATTTT. As protein: CASSLWGSTDTQYF.

At least ten counts were recorded for this clonotype. The V and J genes are TRBV20-1 and TRBJ2-3, with 10 bases identical to TRBD2. The J segment lost 6 bases and the V segment lost 3 bases, leaving 9 bases of the junction unmatched. CDR3 length: 15 amino acids. Germline CDR1 reads DFQATT; CDR2 reads SNEGSKA (reference sequence). The chain's CDR3 is CSARNLAGGGDTQYF. The CDR3 region has the DNA TGCAGTGCTAGGAACTTAGCGGGGGGAGGGGATACGCAGTATTTT.

The rearrangement uses TRBV5-1 and TRBJ1-2; D not resolved. Trimming pared 5 bases from V and 6 bases from J, leaving 11 bases between. Germline CDR1 is SGHRS and CDR2 is YFSETQ. This CDR3 is 12 amino acids long. Here the CDR3 DNA reads TGCGCCAGCAGTTATTTAGGTGATGGCTACACCTTC. Its translation is CASSYLGDGYTF.

This sequence joins TRBV6-5 and TRBJ1-2, with D possibly being TRBD1 (6 bases). The CDR3 covers 15 residues. The germline CDR1 and CDR2 sequences are MNHEY and SVGAGI. V was cut by 0 bases and J by 4 bases, with 12 bases left in between. The CDR3 region is CASSYSGRGAYGYTF. CDR3 sequence (DNA): TGTGCCAGCAGTTACTCGGGCAGGGGCGCCTATGGCTACACCTTC.

This clonotype was seen a few times. V gene TRBV5-8 combines with J gene TRBJ2-6; a possible D gene is TRBD1 (5 bases). The CDR3 contains 16 residues. V lost 0 bases to trimming and J lost 4 bases, with 11 bases between them. Germline V CDR1 and CDR2: SGHTS, YDEGEE. The CDR3: CASSLGQFEGANVLTF. The CDR3 coding sequence is TGTGCCAGCAGCTTGGGACAGTTTGAAGGGGCCAACGTCCTGACTTTC.

This chain connects TRBV18 to TRBJ1-4, with a possible D match to TRBD1 (6 bases). V was pared by 4 bases and J by 4 bases, with 10 bases between. Germline CDR1 is KGHSH and CDR2 is LQKENI. This CDR3 has 14 amino acids. The CDR3 loop reads CASSLGQYNEKLFF. The CDR3 region has the DNA TGTGCCAGCTCACTTGGACAGTATAATGAAAAACTGTTTTTT.

This clonotype was counted between two and nine times. CDR3 DNA: TGTGCCAGCATTCATAGGACTAGCAGTGTGACAGATACGCAGTATTTT. Its protein is CASIHRTSSVTDTQYF. The rearrangement joins TRBV7-6 to TRBJ2-3; 8 bases match TRBD2. CDR1 and CDR2 (germline): SGHVS, FNYEAQ. V was pared by 7 bases and J by 3 bases, with 12 bases of the junction left unmatched. The CDR3 runs to 16 residues.

This clonotype was found a few times. The chain recombines TRBV4-1 with TRBJ2-7; D ambiguous. CDR3 size: 17 residues. Germline CDR1 and CDR2: MGHRA and YSYEKL. V lost 4 bases to trimming and J lost 4 bases, with 23 bases between them. The CDR3 nucleotides read TGCGCCAGCAGCCGTCCGGCGGTTCCAGGCCTCCAATACGAGCAGTACTTC. It specifies CASSRPAVPGLQYEQYF.

The chain carries TRBV7-6 and TRBJ1-6; D may be TRBD1 (5 bases). Trimming shortened V by 0 bases and J by 7 bases, and 10 bases separated the two germline ends. This CDR3 has 15 residues. Germline V gene lookup returns CDR1 SGHVS and CDR2 FNYEAQ. The CDR3 coding sequence is TGTGCCAGCAGCTTAGCGCGGGGACTAAATTCACCCCTCCACTTT. Residues: CASSLARGLNSPLHF.

This clonotype came up a few times. DNA for the CDR3: TGCAGCGTTATGCGTTCCCCGAACACTGAAGCTTTCTTT. Translating gives CSVMRSPNTEAFF. This sequence joins TRBV29-1 and TRBJ1-1, with no clear D. CDR1 is SQVTM and CDR2 is ANQGSEA in the germline V gene. V was clipped by 5 bases and J by 1 base, with 11 bases between them. The CDR3 has 13 residues. The entire variable domain, with the rest obtained from reference TRBV29-1 and TRBJ1-1, is as follows: SAVISQKPSRDICQRGTSLTIQCQVDSQVTMMFWYRQQPGQSLTLIATANQGSEATYESGFVIDKFPISRPNLTFSTLTVSNMSPEDSSIYLCSVMRSPNTEAFFGQGTRLTVV.

This chain links TRBV9 with TRBJ2-7; the D gene could be TRBD1 or TRBD2 (5 bases each). CDR1 SGDLS and CDR2 YYNGEE come from the germline V gene. The CDR3 spans 14 residues. V dropped 1 base and J dropped 0 bases, with 8 bases sitting between them. The chain's CDR3 is CASSVTGTSYEQYF. In DNA form, the CDR3 reads TGTGCCAGCAGCGTAACGGGGACCTCCTACGAGCAGTACTTC.